The next 7 T cell receptor beta chains were all read from a single sample in a study of cytomegalovirus exposure and HLA in healthy donors. The PCR contained 60 Vbeta and 13 Jbeta primers. Produced via immunoSEQ multiplex PCR; TCRdb's table is partial and in-frame only. This sample lists tens of thousands of clones; its ten largest clones have 15% to 19%. Specimen: PBMCs. The source is a man in his fifties in good health and CMV-seropositive.

This chain links TRBV5-6 with TRBJ2-1; 8 positions match TRBD2. CDR3 length: 18 residues. After removal of 2 bases from V and 2 bases from J, the junction contained 12 bases not matched to a gene. The V gene's germline CDR1 is SGHDT and CDR2 YYEEEE. This chain's CDR3 is CASSLAGLGLEAYNEQFF. CDR3 bases: TGTGCCAGCAGCTTAGCGGGACTAGGGTTGGAGGCCTACAATGAGCAGTTCTTC.

The chain couples TRBV27 to TRBJ2-5; 10 bases match TRBD2. The V and J ends lost 4 bases and 2 bases, in that order; junction bases with no gene match: 7. The germline V gene encodes CDR1 MNHEY and CDR2 SMNVEV (reference sequence). The CDR3 is 16 residues long. The CDR3 protein is CASSSQREGPQETQYF. Here the CDR3 DNA reads TGTGCCAGCAGTTCACAGCGGGAGGGCCCTCAAGAGACCCAGTACTTC.

This sequence joins TRBV6-6 and TRBJ2-3; 8 nucleotides align to TRBD1. Looked up from germline, CDR1 is MNHNY and CDR2 is SVGAGI (reference sequence). With 0 bases clipped from V and 2 bases from J, the junction kept 1 base outside the gene matches. The CDR3 has 15 residues. The CDR3, as DNA: TGTGCCAGCAGTTACTCCCAGGGGGCCACAGATACGCAGTATTTT. Translating it yields CASSYSQGATDTQYF.

The chain joins TRBV6-5 to TRBJ2-2, with 10 bases lining up with TRBD1. Germline V CDR1 and CDR2: MNHEY, SVGAGI. The V segment lost 6 bases and the J segment 5 bases; nucleotides outside the gene matches: 6. This CDR3 is built from 15 residues. As DNA, the CDR3 is TGTGCCAGCAGACTCGGACAGGGGGTAACCGGGGAGCTGTTTTTT. Protein: CASRLGQGVTGELFF.

The chain links TRBV5-1 to TRBJ2-7, with 10 positions matching TRBD1. This CDR3 is 15 amino acids long. Germline values: CDR1 SGHRS, CDR2 YFSETQ. V lost 2 bases to trimming and J lost 3 bases; unmatched junction nucleotides: 5. The CDR3: CASSLGTGVDYEQYF. For the CDR3, the DNA is TGCGCCAGCAGCTTAGGGACAGGGGTTGACTACGAGCAGTACTTC. Full variable domain (missing parts from reference TRBV5-1 and TRBJ2-7): KAGVTQTPRYLIKTRGQQVTLSCSPISGHRSVSWYQQTPGQGLQFLFEYFSETQRNKGNFPGRFSGRQFSNSRSEMNVSTLELGDSALYLCASSLGTGVDYEQYFGPGTRLTVT.

The chain combines TRBV30 with TRBJ2-4; weak D call: TRBD1 (5 bases). The CDR3 extends over 12 amino acids. V was shortened by 3 bases and J by 9 bases, with 12 bases between the two germline ends. The germline V gene encodes CDR1 GTSNPN and CDR2 SVGIG (reference sequence). The CDR3 here is CAWSSSDSIQYF. In nucleotides, the CDR3 is TGTGCCTGGAGCTCGAGTGACAGCATTCAGTACTTC.

A word on this clone: A junction boundary mismatches the germline segment, possibly from a read error. The chain uses TRBV4-1 and TRBJ2-1, with D perhaps TRBD2 (6 bases). The CDR3 runs to 18 residues. In germline, CDR1 is MGHRA, CDR2 YSYEKL. CDR3 residues: CASSQGGRGMGLGNEQFF. CDR3 nucleotide sequence: TGCGCCAGCAGTCAAGGAGGGCGCGGGATGGGCTTAGGAAATGAGCAGTTCTTC.